These 21 T cell receptor beta chains were all obtained from the same sample, sequenced in a study of cytomegalovirus exposure and HLA in healthy donors. 13 Jbeta primers and 60 Vbeta primers were used for the PCR. TCRdb's table, derived via immunoSEQ multiplex PCR, lists solely in-frame clones and lacks some. This sample has fewer than 200,000 clones, with more than 65% found just once. Sequencing used PBMCs. These receptors originate from a girl aged 2 to 9 in good health and CMV-seropositive.

J is TRBJ2-1 and V is TRBV9, with TRBD2 matching 8 bases. Germline trimming cut 2 bases from V and 4 bases from J; bases unmatched to any gene: 5. Germline lookup yields CDR1 SGDLS and CDR2 YYNGEE. The CDR3 is 15 residues long. DNA for the CDR3: TGTGCCAGCAGCGTGGACGGGACTAGATACAATGAGCAGTTCTTC. It is translated as CASSVDGTRYNEQFF.

The rearrangement links TRBV9 to TRBJ2-2; D may be TRBD1 (5 bases). The V end was cut by 3 bases, the J end by 3 bases, with 15 bases between. The V gene's germline CDR1 is SGDLS and CDR2 YYNGEE. This CDR3 spans 16 amino acids. CDR3 nucleotides: TGTGCCAGCAGCGCTTCATTCAGGGAAGACACCGGGGAGCTGTTTTTT. Protein sequence: CASSASFREDTGELFF.

This chain connects TRBV14 to TRBJ2-7; 7 bases are shared with TRBD1. The CDR3 consists of 16 residues. Trimming cost V 1 base and J 3 bases; bases outside gene matches: 9. CDR1 and CDR2 (germline): SGHDN, FVKESK. The CDR3 protein is CASSQAYRGKNYEQYF. The CDR3 nucleotides are TGTGCCAGCAGCCAAGCGTACAGGGGCAAGAACTACGAGCAGTACTTC. Complete variable domain (other parts from reference TRBV14 and TRBJ2-7): EAGVTQFPSHSVIEKGQTVTLRCDPISGHDNLYWYRRVMGKEIKFLLHFVKESKQDESGMPNNRFLAERTGGTYSTLKVQPAELEDSGVYFCASSQAYRGKNYEQYFGPGTRLTVT.

V usage is TRBV2 and J usage is TRBJ2-3; TRBD2 aligns across 9 bases. Germline trimming cut 10 bases from V and 3 bases from J; bases unmatched to any gene: 14. The germline V gene has CDR1 SNHLY and CDR2 FYNNEI. CDR3 length: 16 residues. CDR3 protein: CANTTDLAGKTDTQYF. The CDR3 DNA follows: TGTGCCAACACTACCGACCTAGCGGGAAAAACAGATACGCAGTATTTT.

The chain links TRBV7-8 to TRBJ2-7; D is unclear. Germline V gene data show CDR1 as SGHVS and CDR2 as FQNEAQ. V lost 1 base and J 4 bases, leaving 20 bases between the germline ends. This CDR3 has 17 amino acids. The CDR3 loop reads CASSLGYSLPPMYEQYF. The CDR3 DNA follows: TGTGCCAGCAGCTTAGGTTACTCCCTACCGCCGATGTACGAGCAGTACTTC. Full variable domain (missing parts from reference TRBV7-8 and TRBJ2-7): GAGVSQSPRYKVAKRGQDVALRCDPISGHVSLFWYQQALGQGPEFLTYFQNEAQLDKSGLPSDRFFAERPEGSVSTLKIQRTQQEDSAVYLCASSLGYSLPPMYEQYFGPGTRLTVT.

This chain joins TRBV14 and TRBJ2-7; unclear D gene. The germline gives CDR1 SGHDN, CDR2 FVKESK. V lost 0 bases, J lost 7 bases, and 10 bases lay in between. The CDR3 extends over 13 amino acids. The CDR3 nucleotides read TGTGCCAGCAGCCAAGACAGGCGTGGAGAGCAGTACTTC. This translates into CASSQDRRGEQYF.

The chain employs TRBV6-6 and TRBJ1-4; D not resolved. CDR3 length equals 16 residues. V lost 6 bases, J lost 8 bases, and 22 bases lay in between. CDR1 is MNHNY, CDR2 SVGAGI, per germline (reference sequence). The DNA for the CDR3 is TGTGCCAGCAGCCACACCAGGTTGGCGAACGGCGAAAAACTGTTTTTT. Translation gives CASSHTRLANGEKLFF.

The chain uses TRBV6-1 and TRBJ2-1; 7 nucleotides agree with TRBD2. The CDR3 extends over 14 amino acids. CDR1 MNHNS and CDR2 SASEGT come from the germline V gene. Germline trimming cut 0 bases from V and 7 bases from J; bases unmatched to any gene: 3. Written as DNA, the CDR3 is TGTGCCAGCAGTGAAGCGGCAGCGGGAAATGAGCAGTTCTTC. This sequence encodes CASSEAAAGNEQFF.

For the CDR3, the DNA is TGTGCCAGCAGCCTGGTAAGGGGGACCGGTACGGGGGCCAACGTCCTGACTTTC. Its protein product is CASSLVRGTGTGANVLTF. The chain uses TRBV5-6 and TRBJ2-6, with D possibly being TRBD1 (6 bases). Trimming took off 4 bases at V and 4 bases at J, with 21 bases between the two ends. Looked up from germline, CDR1 is SGHDT and CDR2 is YYEEEE. CDR3 length equals 18 residues. The full variable domain, in which reference TRBV5-6 and TRBJ2-6 provide the parts outside the CDR3, is DAGVTQSPTHLIKTRGQQVTLRCSPKSGHDTVSWYQQALGQGPQFIFQYYEEEERQRGNFPDRFSGHQFPNYSSELNVNALLLGDSALYLCASSLVRGTGTGANVLTFGAGSRLTVL.

The V and J genes are TRBV6-4 and TRBJ2-1; a possible D gene is TRBD2 (6 bases). CDR3 size: 14 residues. V was clipped by 6 bases and J by 2 bases, with 11 bases between them. Per germline, CDR1 MRHNA and CDR2 SNTAGT. The CDR3 nucleotides read TGTGCCAGCAGCCGGGAGTTCGCCTACAATGAGCAGTTCTTC. Its translation: CASSREFAYNEQFF.

The chain uses TRBV5-1 and TRBJ2-1; D is unclear. Germline lookup yields CDR1 SGHRS and CDR2 YFSETQ. V gave up 2 bases and J gave up 2 bases, with 14 bases separating them. The CDR3 has 16 amino acids. The CDR3 bases are TGCGCCAGCAGCTTTTCGACTCCCCTGGCCTACAATGAGCAGTTCTTC. It is translated as CASSFSTPLAYNEQFF.

The chain combines TRBV6-5 with TRBJ1-6, with no clear D. CDR1 is MNHEY and CDR2 is SVGAGI in the germline V gene. This CDR3 spans 12 amino acids. Deletions cut 5 bases from V and 7 bases from J, with 6 bases between. The DNA of the CDR3 is TGTGCCAGCAGTGGAGGGAATTCACCCCTCCACTTT. As protein: CASSGGNSPLHF.

This chain joins TRBV2 and TRBJ2-7; 8 bases map to TRBD1. The CDR3 spans 11 residues. CDR1 is SNHLY and CDR2 is FYNNEI in the germline V gene. The ends lost 5 bases at V and 11 bases at J; junction bases unmatched: 5. DNA of the CDR3: TGTGCCAGCAGTATGGGACAGGTAAAGTACTTC. Protein sequence: CASSMGQVKYF.

As DNA, the CDR3 is TGTGCCAGCAGCCCTAGCGGGCAAGAGACCCAGTACTTC. Amino acid sequence: CASSPSGQETQYF. The chain uses TRBV11-3 and TRBJ2-5; the match to TRBD2 covers 8 bases. CDR3 length: 13 residues. Unmatched junction bases numbered 1, after V lost 5 bases and J lost 2 bases. Germline CDR1 is SGHNT and CDR2 is YENEEA.

The chain employs TRBV11-3 and TRBJ1-1; 8 bases agree with TRBD1. The CDR3 has 16 residues. Germline CDR1 SGHNT, CDR2 YENEEA. Unmatched junction bases numbered 6, after V lost 3 bases and J lost 0 bases. Here the CDR3 DNA reads TGTGCCAGCAGCTTCGCCCGGACAGGGATGAACACTGAAGCTTTCTTT. Protein sequence: CASSFARTGMNTEAFF.

The chain links TRBV1 to TRBJ2-3; the table assigns TRBD2, which was not confirmed against the DNA. TRBV1 is flagged as a pseudogene. This CDR3 comprises 14 residues. Written as DNA, the CDR3 is TGCACCAGCAGAATGGTAGTCTCTACAGATACGCAGTATTTT. Translation gives CTSRMVVSTDTQYF.

This clone occurred once. The rearrangement uses TRBV19 and TRBJ2-1; TRBD1 aligns across 10 bases. V lost 9 bases, J lost 8 bases, and 13 bases stayed unmatched. The CDR3 runs 15 residues. Germline-derived CDR1 and CDR2 are LNHDA and SQIVND (reference sequence). CDR3 DNA: TGTGCCAGCAGGCTCGGGACAGGGGCATACCATGAGCAGTTCTTC. As protein: CASRLGTGAYHEQFF.

This chain joins TRBV27 and TRBJ2-3; TRBD2 aligns across 8 bases. J gave up 4 bases and V 8 bases, and 8 bases lay outside the gene matches. CDR3 length: 14 amino acids. Germline assignment: CDR1 MNHEY and CDR2 SMNVEV (reference sequence). CDR3: CASSIAGRSDTQYF. CDR3 DNA: TGTGCCAGCTCGATAGCGGGGAGATCAGATACGCAGTATTTT.

This chain links TRBV2 with TRBJ1-1; 8 nucleotides match TRBD1. Germline V lookup: CDR1 SNHLY, CDR2 FYNNEI. The length of the CDR3 is 13 residues. J gave up 5 bases and V 2 bases, and 1 base lay outside the gene matches. DNA of the CDR3: TGTGCCAGCAGTGAACAGGGGGCGACTGAAGCTTTCTTT. Protein product: CASSEQGATEAFF.

The J gene is TRBJ1-3, the V gene TRBV30, with 7 nucleotides matching TRBD1. The CDR3 consists of 13 residues. CDR1 GTSNPN and CDR2 SVGIG come from the germline V gene (reference sequence). V shed 7 bases, J shed 4 bases, and the junction held 7 bases outside the gene matches. Written as DNA, the CDR3 is TGTGCCTTACAGGGGCCTTCGGGAAACACCATATATTTT. Translated: CALQGPSGNTIYF.

V gene TRBV6-5 combines with J gene TRBJ2-3; no clear D. V lost 5 bases, J lost 0 bases, and 12 bases lay in between. Germline CDR1 reads MNHEY; CDR2 reads SVGAGI. The CDR3 has 15 amino acids. This CDR3 reads CASSPTFTSTDTQYF. The CDR3 DNA reads as TGTGCCAGCAGTCCAACTTTTACTAGCACAGATACGCAGTATTTT.